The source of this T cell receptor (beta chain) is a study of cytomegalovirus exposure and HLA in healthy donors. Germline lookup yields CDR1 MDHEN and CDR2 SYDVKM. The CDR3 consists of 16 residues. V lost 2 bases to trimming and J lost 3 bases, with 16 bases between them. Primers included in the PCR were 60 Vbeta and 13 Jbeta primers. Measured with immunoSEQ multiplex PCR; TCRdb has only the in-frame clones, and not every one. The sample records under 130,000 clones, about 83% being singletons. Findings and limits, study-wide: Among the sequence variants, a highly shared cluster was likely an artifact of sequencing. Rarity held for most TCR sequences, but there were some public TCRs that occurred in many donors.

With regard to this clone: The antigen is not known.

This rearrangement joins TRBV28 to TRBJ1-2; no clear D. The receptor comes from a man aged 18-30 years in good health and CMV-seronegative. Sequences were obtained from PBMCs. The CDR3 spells CASSLPLLSGYYGYTF. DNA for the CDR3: TGTGCCAGCAGTTTACCGCTCCTATCAGGTTACTATGGCTACACCTTC.